This T cell receptor (beta chain) is drawn from a study of blood T cell repertoires in COVID-19 (TCRdb year 2020). A note on the overall study: Samples covering the acute and convalescent phases of COVID-19 were provided by collaborators in the United States, Italy and Spain. The sample metadata nearly always contained a de-identified subject ID, COVID-19 status, age in years and sex. Samples were obtained from the ongoing ImmuneRACE study (first 160 participants) and from approximately 1,200 subjects provided by 6 global collaborators. Subjects who had been exposed to COVID-19, were actively infected with it, or had recovered from it provided the deeply sampled blood TCRbeta repertoires that made up the dataset. The material from the prospective study consisted of cDNA or gDNA derived from T cells, B-cell-depleted T cells, or PBMCs. Where HLA class I and class II types were available, the types were taken from metadata supplied by the sample provider, not from assay-based typing. The repertoires were released in a freely available public database intended as a resource for research on the immune response to SARS-CoV-2.

The investigation overall reported the following: The quantity of clinical and demographic metadata differed by source and by participant and was supplied without curation.

The V end loses 4 bases and the J end loses 0 bases, and a stretch of 4 bases separates them. Including the terminal cysteine and phenylalanine, the CDR3 comprises 13 residues. Only the CDR3 DNA stays, 39 bases, in frame from base 1. CDR1 and CDR2 are drawn from the germline V gene: KGHDR, SFDVKD. A note on this clone: Its antigen remains unidentified. No qualities accompany the bases; no much larger clone lies one base away.

The immunoSEQ Assay, a bias-controlled multiplex PCR, was used to amplify TCRbeta CDR3 regions from genomic DNA. In the authors' own workflow: Nucleated cell counts per sample were estimated from amplification of reference gene primers within the assay. To quantify the absolute abundance of each unique TCRbeta CDR3 rearrangement, sequence reads were collapsed and filtered. For each sample, productive Simpson clonality was calculated by taking the square root of Simpson's diversity index across productive rearrangements. TCRdb carries this immuneACCESS record with in-frame sequences only. Its versions omit some clonotypes, under half of them owing to an unresolved V gene in the studies checked, with the rest unexplained. V, J and clone size are those of that table, while D and trimming were read from the DNA. A total of 280,000 or so clones appear in this sample, 83% of them only once. 8.5% to 9.5% of the sample goes to the ten largest clones.

A second Seattle source provided samples from volunteer blood donors who had recovered from COVID-19. The collaborating institutions used their own protocols to collect whole blood in K2EDTA tubes. Collaborator samples were shipped for TCRbeta analysis as frozen whole blood, isolated PBMCs, or DNA extracted from either sample type. The TCR originated in a woman between 50 and 59 years old who had recovered from COVID-19. The chain couples TRBV24-1 to TRBJ2-3, with the D gene not confidently named. Sample: peripheral blood. The sequenced DNA: TGTGCCACCAGTGACAGTAGCACAGATACGCAGTATTTT. Translated, this gives CATSDSSTDTQYF.